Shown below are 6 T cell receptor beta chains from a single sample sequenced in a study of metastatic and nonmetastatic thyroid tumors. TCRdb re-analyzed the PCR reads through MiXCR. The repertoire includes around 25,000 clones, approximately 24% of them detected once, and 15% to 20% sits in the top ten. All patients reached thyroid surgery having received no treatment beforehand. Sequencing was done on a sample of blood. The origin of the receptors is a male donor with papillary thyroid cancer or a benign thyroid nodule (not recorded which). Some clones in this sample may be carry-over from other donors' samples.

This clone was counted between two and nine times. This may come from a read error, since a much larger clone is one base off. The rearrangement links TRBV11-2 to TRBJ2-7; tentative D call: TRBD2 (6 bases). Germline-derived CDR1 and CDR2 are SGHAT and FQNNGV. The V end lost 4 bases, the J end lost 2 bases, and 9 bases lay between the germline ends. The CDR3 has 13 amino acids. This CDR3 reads CASSWTTPYEQYF. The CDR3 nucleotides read TGTGCCAGCAGCTGGACTACCCCCTACGAGCAGTACTTC.

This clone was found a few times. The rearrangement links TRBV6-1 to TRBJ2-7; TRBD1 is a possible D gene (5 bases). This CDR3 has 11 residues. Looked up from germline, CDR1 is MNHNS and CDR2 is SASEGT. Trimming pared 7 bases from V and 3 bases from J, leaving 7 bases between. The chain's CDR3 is CASTRVYEQYF. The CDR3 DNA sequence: TGTGCCAGCACCAGGGTCTACGAGCAGTACTTC.

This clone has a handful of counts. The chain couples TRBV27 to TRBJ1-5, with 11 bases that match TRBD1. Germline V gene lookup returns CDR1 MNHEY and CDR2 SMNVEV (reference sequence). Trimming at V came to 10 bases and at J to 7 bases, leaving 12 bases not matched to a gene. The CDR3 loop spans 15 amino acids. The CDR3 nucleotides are TGTGCCAACACCTATAACCGGGACAGGGGGCAGCCCCAGCATTTT. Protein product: CANTYNRDRGQPQHF.

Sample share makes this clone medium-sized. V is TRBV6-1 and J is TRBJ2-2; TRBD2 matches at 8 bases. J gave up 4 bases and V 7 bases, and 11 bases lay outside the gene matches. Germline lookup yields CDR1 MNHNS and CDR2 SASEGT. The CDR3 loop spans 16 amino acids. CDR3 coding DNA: TGTGCCAGCACCCCCTCAAGCGGGAGTTTCACCGGGGAGCTGTTTTTT. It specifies CASTPSSGSFTGELFF.

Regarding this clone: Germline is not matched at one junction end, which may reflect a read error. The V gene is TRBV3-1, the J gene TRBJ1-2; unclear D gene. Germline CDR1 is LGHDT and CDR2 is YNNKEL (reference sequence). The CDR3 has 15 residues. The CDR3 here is CASSQDGEGDYGYTF. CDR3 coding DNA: TGTGCCAGTAGCCAAGACGGGGAGGGTGACTATGGCTACACCTTC.

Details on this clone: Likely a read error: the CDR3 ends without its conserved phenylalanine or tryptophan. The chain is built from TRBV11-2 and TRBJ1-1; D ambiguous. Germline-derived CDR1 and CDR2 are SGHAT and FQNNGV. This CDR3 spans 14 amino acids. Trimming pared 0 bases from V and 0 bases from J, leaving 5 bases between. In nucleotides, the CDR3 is TGTGCCAGCAGCTTAGAGTGTGTGAACACTGAAGCTTTCTTA. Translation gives CASSLECVNTEAFL.